The clone carrying this TCR beta chain was observed many times. What it binds is unknown. The data were taken from a study of neurological immune-mediated disorders. General observations from the study: None of the CDR3 amino acid sequences in expanded clones turned up in more than one subject, which points to private repertoires in all groups.

CDR1 and CDR2 (germline): LGHDT, YNNKEL (reference sequence). The CDR3 has 14 amino acids. V was shortened by 5 bases and J by 5 bases, with 15 bases between the two germline ends. Healthy controls comprised blood bank volunteers in Maryland, USA. Stored at -80 C, 2 million PBMCs were the source of the unsorted libraries. As for the cDNA, it was generated by 5'RACE with 10-nucleotide random UMIs. TCRdb analysed the 5' RACE reads with MiXCR anew, one entry per CDR3 protein. The table includes 75,000 to 85,000 distinct CDR3 sequences, about 15% detected once. Input material: PBMCs. This clonotype was sampled from a woman in her 40s in good health. The chain couples TRBV3-1 to TRBJ2-5; D possibly corresponds to TRBD1 (7 bases). CDR3 DNA sequence: TGTGCCAGCAGCAACAAGACAGGGAGGGAGACCCAGTACTTC. Amino acids: CASSNKTGRETQYF.